Each of the 14 T cell receptor beta chains below was sequenced from the same sample in a study of PD-1 blockade in classical Hodgkin lymphoma (dated by TCRdb to the early 2020s). Libraries were built with the immunoSEQ multiplex PCR assay. TCRdb carries this immuneACCESS record with in-frame sequences only. Its versions omit some clonotypes, under half of them owing to an unresolved V gene in the studies checked, with the rest unexplained. The sample has over 7,000 clones on record, approximately 71% of them singletons. The top ten clonotypes cover just under 7.5% of the sample. What this sample's time point label stands for: cycle 1 day 1 (C1D1), immediately before nivolumab initiation. Every trial patient had relapsed after autologous stem cell transplantation, and cohorts A, B and C differed in prior brentuximab vedotin exposure. CD4+ T cells were purified from thawed PBMCs by magnetic negative selection with a Miltenyi CD4+ T cell isolation kit.

The sample here was CD4+ T cells from blood, taken at baseline. The receptors shown here come from a human donor with classical Hodgkin lymphoma.

In this sample, this clone turned up a few times. The CDR3 region has the DNA TGTGCCAGCAGCTTAGGCAAGGGGGCGAACACTGAAGCTTTCTTT. This gives the protein CASSLGKGANTEAFF. The J gene is TRBJ1-1, the V gene TRBV7-9; 7 bases line up with TRBD1. J gave up 1 base and V 1 base, and 3 bases lay outside the gene matches. CDR1 is SEHNR and CDR2 is FQNEAQ in the germline V gene (reference sequence). This CDR3 is 15 amino acids long. Full variable domain (missing parts from reference TRBV7-9 and TRBJ1-1): DTGVSQNPRHKITKRGQNVTFRCDPISEHNRLYWYRQTLGQGPEFLTYFQNEAQLEKSRLLSDRFSAERPKGSFSTLEIQRTEQGDSAMYLCASSLGKGANTEAFFGQGTRLTVV.

The chain joins TRBV4-3 to TRBJ1-1; D call uncertain. The V gene's germline CDR1 is LGHNA and CDR2 YSLEER. The CDR3 runs to 16 residues. With 1 base removed from V and 7 bases from J, the gap between germline ends came to 19 bases. In DNA form, the CDR3 reads TGCGCCAGCAGCCAAGCAACCGGGTCAAAGGGCGATGAAGCTTTCTTT. Its protein is CASSQATGSKGDEAFF.

This clone was seen just once. The chain recombines TRBV2 with TRBJ2-7, with a tentative D call TRBD1 (7 bases). Germline CDR1 and CDR2: SNHLY and FYNNEI. This CDR3 is built from 12 residues. The ends were cut back, 8 bases at V and 3 bases at J, with 11 bases in the middle. The CDR3 loop reads CASRRGDYEQYF. The CDR3 region has the DNA TGTGCCAGCCGCAGGGGGGACTACGAGCAGTACTTC.

This chain links TRBV7-6 with TRBJ2-7, with 9 bases that match TRBD1. The ends lost 5 bases at V and 5 bases at J; junction bases unmatched: 13. Germline CDR1 SGHVS, CDR2 FNYEAQ. The length of the CDR3 is 16 residues. Here the CDR3 DNA reads TGTGCCAGCAGCCGAAGCCCCGGGACAGGGTTCAACGAGCAGTACTTC. Encoded protein: CASSRSPGTGFNEQYF. Looking up the rest from reference TRBV7-6 and TRBJ2-7 gives the full variable domain: GAGVSQSPRYKVTKRGQDVALRCDPISGHVSLYWYRQALGQGPEFLTYFNYEAQQDKSGLPNDRFSAERPEGSISTLTIQRTEQRDSAMYRCASSRSPGTGFNEQYFGPGTRLTVT.

The chain is built from TRBV7-6 and TRBJ2-7; TRBD2 matches 13 bases. The CDR3 is 15 amino acids. Germline V gene data show CDR1 as SGHVS and CDR2 as FNYEAQ. The V and J ends lost 5 bases and 6 bases, in that order; junction bases with no gene match: 7. CDR3 protein: CASSPRLAGGREQYF. The CDR3 DNA is TGTGCCAGCAGCCCTCGACTAGCGGGGGGCCGCGAGCAGTACTTC.

The chain is built from TRBV9 and TRBJ1-2; perhaps TRBD1 as D (5 bases). The CDR3 sequence is 15 residues long. Per germline, CDR1 SGDLS and CDR2 YYNGEE. V was clipped by 3 bases and J by 0 bases, with 12 bases between them. CDR3 region: CASSAYRRTNYGYTF. As DNA, the CDR3 is TGTGCCAGCAGCGCCTACAGGAGAACTAACTATGGCTACACCTTC.

V usage is TRBV2 and J usage is TRBJ2-7; the D gene is possibly TRBD1 (6 bases). The ends were cut back, 8 bases at V and 0 bases at J, with 14 bases in the middle. This CDR3 has 14 residues. Germline values: CDR1 SNHLY, CDR2 FYNNEI. The CDR3: CASGGQLNSYEQYF. The DNA of the CDR3 is TGTGCCAGCGGCGGACAGTTGAACTCCTACGAGCAGTACTTC. Looking up the rest from reference TRBV2 and TRBJ2-7 gives the full variable domain: EPEVTQTPSHQVTQMGQEVILRCVPISNHLYFYWYRQILGQKVEFLVSFYNNEISEKSEIFDDQFSVERPDGSNFTLKIRSTKLEDSAMYFCASGGQLNSYEQYFGPGTRLTVT.

In its sample, this clone was seen once. The chain links TRBV25-1 to TRBJ2-2, with D unresolved. Germline lookup yields CDR1 MGHDK and CDR2 SYGVNS. V lost 5 bases to trimming and J lost 3 bases, with 16 bases between them. The CDR3 length is 16 residues. In DNA, the CDR3 is TGTGCCAGCAGTACCGCCGGGCTCGCAGACACCGGGGAGCTGTTTTTT. Protein sequence: CASSTAGLADTGELFF.

By share, this clone ranks as large (0.1 to 1%). The V gene is TRBV11-2, the J gene TRBJ1-6; tentatively, D is TRBD1 (5 bases). The germline CDR1 and CDR2 sequences are SGHAT and FQNNGV. This CDR3 has 17 amino acids. The V gene lost 5 bases and the J gene lost 4 bases, with 18 bases spanning the gap. CDR3 amino acids: CASSLIRMGLYNSPLHF. CDR3 nucleotide sequence: TGTGCCAGCAGCCTAATTCGGATGGGACTTTATAATTCACCCCTCCACTTT.

As to this clone: Within the sample, other DNA sequences also encode this same CDR3. The V gene is TRBV2, the J gene TRBJ1-5; D unclear. The CDR3 runs to 13 residues. Trimming shortened V by 3 bases and J by 0 bases, and 3 bases separated the two germline ends. Germline CDR1 reads SNHLY; CDR2 reads FYNNEI. The CDR3 region has the DNA TGTGCCAGCAGTGATGATAGCAATCAGCCCCAGCATTTT. This gives the protein CASSDDSNQPQHF.

The DNA of the CDR3 is TGTGCCAGCAGCGAAAAGGCAGTCCATGGCTACACCTTC. This sequence encodes CASSEKAVHGYTF. The rearrangement joins TRBV4-2 to TRBJ1-2; D is unclear. The CDR3 has 13 amino acids. Germline V CDR1 and CDR2: LGHNA, YNFKEQ. Trimming removed 5 bases at V and 6 bases at J, with 13 bases between.

This clone came up a few times. This chain links TRBV10-3 with TRBJ2-3; D possibly corresponds to TRBD2 (5 bases). V was cut by 4 bases and J by 0 bases, with 5 bases left in between. Per the germline V gene, CDR1 is ENHRY and CDR2 is SYGVKD. The CDR3 totals 13 residues. The CDR3 nucleotides read TGTGCCATCAGTGGGACTAGCACAGATACGCAGTATTTT. It codes for CAISGTSTDTQYF.

The rearrangement joins TRBV5-1 to TRBJ2-1; 10 bases are a match to TRBD2. Germline loops: CDR1 SGHRS, CDR2 YFSETQ. This CDR3 region has 17 residues. V shed 4 bases and J 0 bases; nucleotides not matched to a gene: 7. The CDR3 region is CASSGGASGSSYNEQFF. CDR3 nucleotide sequence: TGCGCCAGCAGCGGGGGGGCTAGCGGGAGCTCCTACAATGAGCAGTTCTTC.

The chain carries TRBV9 and TRBJ2-7, with TRBD2 as a possible D gene (6 bases). Trimming removed 0 bases at V and 5 bases at J, with 12 bases between. The CDR3 length is 14 residues. From germline, CDR1 is SGDLS and CDR2 YYNGEE. The CDR3 spells CASSVGSGVHEQYF. CDR3 bases: TGTGCCAGCAGCGTAGGGTCGGGGGTACACGAGCAGTACTTC.